This is a list of T cell receptor beta chains from one sample in a study of T cell responses to AZD1222 COVID-19 vaccine. Clones were sequenced by immunoSEQ multiplex PCR, and TCRdb holds only the in-frame ones, with some missing. The table includes about 90,000 clones, approximately 89% detected once. Sequencing used peripheral blood, obtained on day 0 of AZD1222 vaccination. The receptors originated from an adult in good health. Both conserved end residues are part of each CDR3. D genes are given only for firm matches. Clone size, where shown, is once, few, many, or a class for clones that have expanded.

.	few	TRBV19	14	TRBJ1-2	TGTGCCAGTAGTACCCCGCGCAGGGGTATCGGCTACACCTTC	CASSTPRRGIGYTF
.	.	TRBV6-1	13	TRBJ1-1	TGTGCCAGCAGTGAAGGTGGACACACTGAAGCTTTCTTT	CASSEGGHTEAFF
.	.	TRBV6-5	13	TRBJ1-2	TGTGCCAGCAGTTATGAAGCTAACTATGGCTACACCTTC	CASSYEANYGYTF
.	.	TRBV3-1/TRBV3-2	13	TRBJ2-2	TGTGCCAGCAGCCCGGGTGGAATTCCGGAGCTGTTTTTT	CASSPGGIPELFF
.	.	TRBV5-1	19	TRBJ2-2	TGCGCCAGCAGCCCCACAGGGGGCCTAGCGGGAGCCTGGGCCGGGGAGCTGTTTTTT	CASSPTGGLAGAWAGELFF
TRBD1	.	TRBV24-1	16	TRBJ1-5	TGTGCCACCAGTGCCCGGACGACAGGGTACAATCAGCCCCAGCATTTT	CATSARTTGYNQPQHF
.	.	TRBV20-1	11	TRBJ1-1	TGCAGTGCGCGACCCGGGACAGAAGCTTTCTTT	CSARPGTEAFF
.	.	TRBV2	12	TRBJ2-5	TGTGCCAGCACCCCATCTACGGAGACCCAGTACTTC	CASTPSTETQYF
TRBD1	.	TRBV27	14	TRBJ2-1	TGTGCCAGCAGCCGGACAGGGTTCTACAATGAGCAGTTCTTC	CASSRTGFYNEQFF
.	few	TRBV19	14	TRBJ2-7	TGTGCCAGTAGTGAGTGGCTTATGGCCTACGAGCAGTACTTC	CASSEWLMAYEQYF
.	once	TRBV2	16	TRBJ1-1	TGTGCCAGCAGTGACCGCCTTACAGGGTGGGGCACTGAAGCTTTCTTT	CASSDRLTGWGTEAFF
.	.	TRBV5-1	17	TRBJ2-5	TGCGCCAGCAGCGTGGACAGTCAGAAAAACCCCGCTAGAAGGAAGTACTTC	CASSVDSQKNPARRKYF
.	.	TRBV27	16	TRBJ2-1	TGTGCCAGCAGGACCCAGCGTTGGGGCTCCTACAATGAGCAGTTCTTC	CASRTQRWGSYNEQFF
.	.	TRBV14	15	TRBJ1-3	TGTGCCAGCAGCCCGGCCCGGGTTTCTGGAAACACCATATATTTT	CASSPARVSGNTIYF